Presented here are 2 T cell receptor beta chains from one specimen sequenced in a study of shared clonotypes between healthy human individuals. The data were produced by immunoSEQ multiplex PCR, yet TCRdb's version contains in-frame clones alone and is incomplete. Here the sample spans about 700,000 clones, approximately 90% being singletons. Naive CD8 cells were CD45RO-negative, positively selected for CCR7, excluding terminally differentiated effector memory CD45RA+ cells. The sequenced sample consisted of naive CD8+ T cells sorted from blood. The receptors were gathered from a man younger than 45 in good health.

The chain uses TRBV28 and TRBJ1-2; possibly TRBD1 for D (5 bases). Germline V gene sequence: CDR1 MDHEN, CDR2 SYDVKM. The CDR3 has 14 amino acids. The V and J ends lost 2 bases and 8 bases respectively, with 15 bases between them. The CDR3 sequence is CASSLGTSRGGYTF. CDR3 bases: TGTGCCAGCAGTTTAGGGACGTCAAGGGGCGGCTACACCTTC.

The J gene is TRBJ1-2, the V gene TRBV29-1; tentatively, D is TRBD1 (6 bases). V was clipped by 2 bases and J by 6 bases, with 7 bases between them. The length of the CDR3 is 11 residues. Per the germline V gene, CDR1 is SQVTM and CDR2 is ANQGSEA. This CDR3 reads CSVESGDGYTF. In nucleotides, the CDR3 is TGCAGCGTTGAATCAGGGGATGGCTACACCTTC. Variable domain in full (rest from reference TRBV29-1 and TRBJ1-2): SAVISQKPSRDICQRGTSLTIQCQVDSQVTMMFWYRQQPGQSLTLIATANQGSEATYESGFVIDKFPISRPNLTFSTLTVSNMSPEDSSIYLCSVESGDGYTFGSGTRLTVV.